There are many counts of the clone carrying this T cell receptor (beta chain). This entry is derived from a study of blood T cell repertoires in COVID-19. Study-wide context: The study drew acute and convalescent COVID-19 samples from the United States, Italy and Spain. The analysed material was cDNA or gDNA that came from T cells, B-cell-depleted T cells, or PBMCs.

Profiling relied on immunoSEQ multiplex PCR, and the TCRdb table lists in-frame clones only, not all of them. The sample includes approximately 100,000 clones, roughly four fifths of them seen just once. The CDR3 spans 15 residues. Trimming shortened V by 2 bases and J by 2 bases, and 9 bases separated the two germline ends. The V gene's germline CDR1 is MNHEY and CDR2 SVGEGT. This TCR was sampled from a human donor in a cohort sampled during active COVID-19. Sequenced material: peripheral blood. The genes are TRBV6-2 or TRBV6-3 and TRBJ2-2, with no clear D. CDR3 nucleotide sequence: TGTGCCAGCAGTTACGCAACAGAAAACACCGGGGAGCTGTTTTTT. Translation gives CASSYATENTGELFF.